This T cell receptor beta chain was observed in a study of cytomegalovirus exposure and HLA in healthy donors. General study points: Subsequent analysis revealed that first-cohort TCR clusters tended to co-occur in the 120 or so validation repertoires. In vitro, three CMV-associated chains proved specific for CMV antigens. Most TCR sequences were uncommon, yet certain public TCRs appeared in many donors. The study listed 150 to 200 cytomegalovirus-associated TCR beta chains.

Concerning this clone itself: Its specificity is not known.

TCRdb keeps only in-frame clones here, not all; method: immunoSEQ multiplex PCR. The sample shows under 250,000 clones, around 86% of them seen only once. The origin of this receptor is a woman aged 18 to 35 in good health and CMV-seropositive. Sequenced sample: PBMCs.

The DNA for the CDR3 is TGTGCCAGCAGCCGGGGGGGGACCACCGGGGAGCTGTTTTTT. It yields the protein CASSRGGTTGELFF. V and J are TRBV9 and TRBJ2-2, with TRBD2 matching over 8 bases. This CDR3 is 14 amino acids long. Germline trimming cut 4 bases from V and 4 bases from J; bases unmatched to any gene: 3. The V gene's germline CDR1 is SGDLS and CDR2 YYNGEE.